This T cell receptor (beta chain) was retrieved from a study of blood T cell repertoires in COVID-19. On the study more broadly: Collection of acute and convalescent COVID-19 samples took place in the United States, Italy and Spain.

Trimming cost V 1 base and J 2 bases, with 13 bases left between them. The CDR3 runs 16 residues. The germline V gene encodes CDR1 SGHRS and CDR2 YFSETQ. Method: immunoSEQ multiplex PCR; TCRdb's copy keeps in-frame clones and lacks some. In the table there are more than 100,000 clones, roughly 86% of which are singletons. This rearrangement joins TRBV5-1 to TRBJ1-3, with TRBD1 as a possible D gene (6 bases). The sequence derives from a woman aged 55-70 years with acute or convalescent COVID-19. The sample taken for sequencing was peripheral blood. The chain's CDR3 is CASSLTGPTAGNTIYF. The DNA for the CDR3 is TGCGCCAGCAGCTTGACAGGGCCCACGGCTGGAAACACCATATATTTT. The full variable domain, rest sourced from reference TRBV5-1 and TRBJ1-3, is KAGVTQTPRYLIKTRGQQVTLSCSPISGHRSVSWYQQTPGQGLQFLFEYFSETQRNKGNFPGRFSGRQFSNSRSEMNVSTLELGDSALYLCASSLTGPTAGNTIYFGEGSWLTVV.